This T cell receptor beta chain was retrieved from a study of post-analysis software for immune sequencing data. About the research overall: Secondary progressive, relapsing-remitting and progressive-relapsing multiple sclerosis were among the included disease courses.

Comment on this clonotype: Antigen unknown.

Germline lookup yields CDR1 KGHSH and CDR2 LQKENI. CDR3 length equals 16 residues. V dropped 6 bases and J dropped 0; count of bases not matched to a gene: 9. Notes on the study in general: Significantly lower normalized Chao1 diversity was seen in multiple sclerosis patients than in controls. Samples sharing a preparation batch grouped tightly together when assessed by F measure. Compared with controls, patients had more of 4 to 6 TRBV segments, including TRBV5-6, TRBV5-1 and TRBV20-1.

cDNA libraries of TCR beta carried unique molecular identifiers. MiXCR, applied by TCRdb to the PCR reads, yields one record per CDR3 protein. The repertoire holds about 570,000 distinct CDR3 sequences, with about a third as singletons. This rearrangement joins TRBV18 to TRBJ2-7, with 9 bases lining up with TRBD1. Specimen: blood. The source of this sequence is a girl younger than 18 with multiple sclerosis. Here the CDR3 reads CASSPGVGQGSYEQYF. The CDR3 bases are TGTGCCAGCTCGCCAGGCGTGGGACAGGGCTCCTACGAGCAGTACTTC.